These 21 T cell receptor beta chains were sequenced from one sample in a study of cytomegalovirus exposure and HLA in healthy donors. Repertoires were generated with immunoSEQ multiplex PCR, while TCRdb's copy carries only in-frame clones and drops some. The sample records 150,000 to 250,000 clones, about 81% being singletons. The sample consisted of PBMCs. The receptor set was obtained from a woman aged 25 to 45 in good health and CMV-seronegative.

V is TRBV4-2 and J is TRBJ1-1, with 7 positions matching TRBD1. With V trimmed by 3 bases and J by 1 base, 5 bases remained unmatched. Germline lookup yields CDR1 LGHNA and CDR2 YNFKEQ. This CDR3 region has 15 residues. DNA for the CDR3: TGTGCCAGCAGCCATGCCGGGACAGAGAACACTGAAGCTTTCTTT. Encoded protein: CASSHAGTENTEAFF.

The chain employs TRBV28 and TRBJ1-2, with 8 bases lining up with TRBD1. The J segment lost 4 bases and the V segment lost 6 bases, leaving 7 bases of the junction unmatched. The germline CDR1 and CDR2 sequences are MDHEN and SYDVKM. The CDR3 runs to 14 residues. Here the CDR3 reads CASSGTGKIYGYTF. The CDR3 bases are TGTGCCAGCAGCGGGACAGGAAAGATCTATGGCTACACCTTC.

V is TRBV5-1 and J is TRBJ1-5; no clear D gene. The ends were cut back, 0 bases at V and 2 bases at J, with 6 bases in the middle. This CDR3 comprises 14 residues. Per the germline V gene, CDR1 is SGHRS and CDR2 is YFSETQ. CDR3 residues: CASSLVPGNQPQHF. CDR3 in DNA: TGCGCCAGCAGCTTGGTTCCAGGCAATCAGCCCCAGCATTTT.

The V and J genes are TRBV27 and TRBJ2-5, with 9 bases that match TRBD2. The trim removed 5 bases at V and 6 bases at J, leaving 10 bases unmatched. The germline V gene has CDR1 MNHEY and CDR2 SMNVEV (reference sequence). The CDR3 is 15 amino acids. In nucleotides, the CDR3 is TGTGCCAGCAGTATAGCGGGAGTTAGTTTGAAGACCCAGTACTTC. It codes for CASSIAGVSLKTQYF.

The chain recombines TRBV7-9 with TRBJ2-7; 8 nucleotides line up with TRBD1. This CDR3 has 13 amino acids. J gave up 3 bases and V 3 bases, and 1 base lay outside the gene matches. The germline gives CDR1 SEHNR, CDR2 FQNEAQ (reference sequence). CDR3 region: CASSFGQGYEQYF. The CDR3 bases are TGTGCCAGCAGCTTCGGACAGGGCTACGAGCAGTACTTC.

This chain uses TRBV5-1 with TRBJ1-2, with TRBD1 identical over 10 bases. After removal of 1 base from V and 7 bases from J, the junction contained 4 bases not matched to a gene. Per the germline V gene, CDR1 is SGHRS and CDR2 is YFSETQ. The CDR3 runs to 14 residues. CDR3 nucleotide sequence: TGCGCCAGCAGCTTGAACGGACAGGGGGGTGGCTACACCTTC. This gives the protein CASSLNGQGGGYTF.

V is TRBV27 and J is TRBJ1-4; 8 bases are a match to TRBD1. This CDR3 is built from 14 residues. Germline V gene lookup returns CDR1 MNHEY and CDR2 SMNVEV (reference sequence). Germline trimming cut 0 bases from V and 7 bases from J; bases unmatched to any gene: 1. The CDR3 region has the DNA TGTGCCAGCAGTTTATCTACAGGGGGTGAAAAACTGTTTTTT. The encoded protein is CASSLSTGGEKLFF.

This chain links TRBV28 with TRBJ1-5; 7 bases align to TRBD1. CDR1 is MDHEN and CDR2 is SYDVKM in the germline V gene. V lost 5 bases to trimming and J lost 2 bases; unmatched junction nucleotides: 6. The CDR3 has 15 amino acids. CDR3: CASSIGTAGNQPQHF. As DNA, the CDR3 is TGTGCCAGCAGTATCGGGACAGCGGGCAATCAGCCCCAGCATTTT. Drawing the rest from reference TRBV28 and TRBJ1-5, the complete variable domain is DVKVTQSSRYLVKRTGEKVFLECVQDMDHENMFWYRQDPGLGLRLIYFSYDVKMKEKGDIPEGYSVSREKKERFSLILESASTNQTSMYLCASSIGTAGNQPQHFGDGTRLSIL.

This chain links TRBV29-1 with TRBJ1-5, with TRBD1 as a possible D gene (5 bases). CDR3 size: 14 residues. V was cut by 4 bases and J by 2 bases, with 12 bases left in between. CDR1 is SQVTM, CDR2 ANQGSEA, per germline. As DNA, the CDR3 is TGCAGCGTTGGGTTCGCCAGGGGCAATCAGCCCCAGCATTTT. This translates into CSVGFARGNQPQHF. The full variable domain, in which reference TRBV29-1 and TRBJ1-5 provide the parts outside the CDR3, is SAVISQKPSRDICQRGTSLTIQCQVDSQVTMMFWYRQQPGQSLTLIATANQGSEATYESGFVIDKFPISRPNLTFSTLTVSNMSPEDSSIYLCSVGFARGNQPQHFGDGTRLSIL.

The rearrangement uses TRBV6-5 and TRBJ1-2; 8 positions agree with TRBD1. The V segment lost 4 bases and the J segment 4 bases; nucleotides outside the gene matches: 8. The length of the CDR3 is 15 residues. CDR1 is MNHEY and CDR2 is SVGAGI in the germline V gene. The CDR3 spells CASSSAPGGSYGYTF. The CDR3 DNA sequence: TGTGCCAGCAGTTCAGCGCCAGGGGGCTCCTATGGCTACACCTTC.

The chain employs TRBV7-2 and TRBJ1-3; the match to TRBD1 covers 8 bases. Looked up from germline, CDR1 is SGHTA and CDR2 is FQGNSA. The V segment lost 1 base and the J segment 4 bases; nucleotides outside the gene matches: 9. The CDR3 is 17 residues long. The CDR3 DNA follows: TGTGCCAGCAGCTTAGAGTCAGGGGGCCGACTGGGAAACACCATATATTTT. It encodes CASSLESGGRLGNTIYF.

The chain employs TRBV5-6 and TRBJ2-5; tentative D call: TRBD1 (7 bases). CDR3 length: 14 amino acids. Between the trimmed V and J ends, which lost 3 bases and 5 bases, there was a span of 14 bases. Germline V gene sequence: CDR1 SGHDT, CDR2 YYEEEE. In nucleotides, the CDR3 is TGTGCCAGCAGCTGGCGGGGACAGAGGGAGACCCAGTACTTC. It codes for CASSWRGQRETQYF.

The genes are TRBV10-2 and TRBJ2-3, with 14 bases lining up with TRBD2. Per germline, CDR1 WSHSY and CDR2 SAAADI. Germline trimming cut 6 bases from V and 5 bases from J; bases unmatched to any gene: 4. This CDR3 is built from 15 residues. The CDR3 is CASRGTSGGLDTQYF. In DNA, the CDR3 is TGCGCCAGCAGGGGGACTAGCGGGGGACTAGATACGCAGTATTTT.

This clone was picked up a small number of times. This chain joins TRBV13 and TRBJ2-1; possible D gene TRBD1, 6 bases. Germline CDR1 and CDR2: PRHDT and FYEKMQ (reference sequence). There are 13 residues in the CDR3. Trimming took off 5 bases at V and 4 bases at J, with 9 bases between the two ends. CDR3 sequence: CASSPGQYNEQFF. The CDR3 nucleotides read TGTGCCAGCAGCCCAGGACAGTACAATGAGCAGTTCTTC.

This clone was seen only a few times. This chain uses TRBV11-1 with TRBJ2-2; 15 nucleotides align to TRBD2. Germline trimming cut 4 bases from V and 3 bases from J; bases unmatched to any gene: 3. The CDR3 contains 17 residues. CDR1 and CDR2 (germline): SGHAT, FQDESV (reference sequence). Here the CDR3 DNA reads TGTGCCAGCAGCTCCAGGACTAGCGGGGGGGACACCGGGGAGCTGTTTTTT. Translation: CASSSRTSGGDTGELFF.

The gene calls are TRBV2 and TRBJ2-1; 11 positions match TRBD2. V shed 10 bases, J shed 7 bases, and the junction held 6 bases outside the gene matches. The CDR3 has 13 residues. The V gene's germline CDR1 is SNHLY and CDR2 FYNNEI. CDR3 in amino acids: CANLAGGGNEQFF. In nucleotides, the CDR3 is TGTGCCAACTTAGCGGGAGGGGGTAATGAGCAGTTCTTC.

The chain carries TRBV6-1 and TRBJ1-1; D ambiguous. The V gene lost 8 bases and the J gene lost 3 bases, with 16 bases spanning the gap. Germline V gene data show CDR1 as MNHNS and CDR2 as SASEGT. The CDR3 is made up of 14 amino acids. CDR3 sequence: CASSPNRRDTEAFF. The CDR3, as DNA: TGTGCCAGCTCACCTAATAGGAGGGACACTGAAGCTTTCTTT.

The chain is built from TRBV7-9 and TRBJ2-7; maybe TRBD1 (5 bases). The CDR3 is 14 amino acids. V was trimmed by 0 bases and J by 3 bases, leaving 9 bases between them. Looked up from germline, CDR1 is SEHNR and CDR2 is FQNEAQ (reference sequence). In nucleotides, the CDR3 is TGTGCCAGCAGCTTAGCGGGGCAGCTCTACGAGCAGTACTTC. This codes for CASSLAGQLYEQYF.

This clone was counted a single time. CDR3 region: CASSLAGTESETQYF. The CDR3 DNA reads as TGCGCCAGCAGCCTAGCCGGGACTGAGAGCGAGACCCAGTACTTC. The chain uses TRBV5-1 and TRBJ2-5, with a possible D match to TRBD2 (6 bases). The germline V gene encodes CDR1 SGHRS and CDR2 YFSETQ. Between the trimmed V and J ends, which lost 4 bases and 5 bases, there was a span of 18 bases. The CDR3 is 15 residues long. Drawing the rest from reference TRBV5-1 and TRBJ2-5, the complete variable domain is KAGVTQTPRYLIKTRGQQVTLSCSPISGHRSVSWYQQTPGQGLQFLFEYFSETQRNKGNFPGRFSGRQFSNSRSEMNVSTLELGDSALYLCASSLAGTESETQYFGPGTRLLVL.

V usage is TRBV18 and J usage is TRBJ2-7; 10 nucleotides match TRBD2. The trim removed 3 bases at V and 2 bases at J, leaving 4 bases unmatched. This CDR3 contains 15 residues. Germline CDR1 reads KGHSH; CDR2 reads LQKENI. CDR3 protein: CASSPSGRGTYEQYF. The CDR3 DNA sequence: TGTGCCAGCTCACCCAGCGGGAGGGGAACCTACGAGCAGTACTTC.

This clone showed up just once. The chain has TRBV5-1 and TRBJ1-1, with TRBD1 as a possible D gene (5 bases). The V end lost 0 bases, the J end lost 1 base, and 10 bases lay between the germline ends. Germline values: CDR1 SGHRS, CDR2 YFSETQ. This CDR3 spans 15 amino acids. The CDR3 here is CASSLGATANTEAFF. The CDR3 DNA reads as TGCGCCAGCAGCTTGGGGGCGACAGCGAACACTGAAGCTTTCTTT.